This T cell receptor beta chain was retrieved from a study of shared clonotypes between healthy human individuals. About the study: There were three CD4 naive, three CD4 memory, two CD8 naive and one CD8 memory plates per donor.

Study-wide results and limits: Depth was large, yet rarefaction showed that sorted-subset sequencing was incomplete. Compared with memory subsets, naive subsets generally had larger estimated richness.

Germline-derived CDR1 and CDR2 are SGHTA and FQGNSA. CDR3 length: 13 amino acids. Trimming pared 1 base from V and 5 bases from J, leaving 8 bases between. The run depth of the assay was deep. TCRdb's table, derived via immunoSEQ multiplex PCR, lists solely in-frame clones and lacks some. This sample has about 730,000 clones, with over 55% found just once. As for this clone: Its antigen is still unknown.

This chain uses TRBV7-2 with TRBJ2-5; perhaps TRBD1 as D (5 bases). The sequencing sample was made of memory CD4+ T cells sorted from blood. The sample's subset: CD45RA-negative fraction. This receptor was obtained from a woman in her twenties or thirties in good health. The CDR3: CASSLEGLETQYF. In nucleotides, the CDR3 is TGTGCCAGCAGCTTAGAGGGGCTGGAGACCCAGTACTTC.